The text below deals with one T cell receptor beta chain. These data are taken from a study of cytomegalovirus exposure and HLA in healthy donors. Losses at the gene ends were 11 bases for V and 4 bases for J; bases not matched to a gene: 6. This CDR3 region has 13 residues. The germline gives CDR1 SGHAT, CDR2 FQNNGV. The PCR made use of 60 Vbeta and 13 Jbeta primers. Method: immunoSEQ multiplex PCR; TCRdb's copy keeps in-frame clones and lacks some. The sample yields over 140,000 clones, approximately 80% seen once. The clonotype was recovered from a man aged 45-65 years in good health and CMV-seronegative. Sequenced input: PBMCs. This chain joins TRBV11-2 and TRBJ2-3; 10 bases agree with TRBD2. In nucleotides, the CDR3 is TGTGCCGGCTCAAGCGGGGGGGCAGATACGCAGTATTTT. This translates into CAGSSGGADTQYF.